Following are 26 T cell receptor beta chains from one sample sequenced in a study of T cell responses to AZD1222 COVID-19 vaccine. Produced via immunoSEQ multiplex PCR; TCRdb's table is partial and in-frame only. The profile shows 90,000 to 110,000 clones, about 90% of them singletons. This material consisted of peripheral blood, taken on day 0 of AZD1222 vaccination. These receptors came from an adult in good health.

The rearrangement joins TRBV6-2 or TRBV6-3 to TRBJ2-7; tentatively, D is TRBD2 (7 bases). Trimming removed 1 base from V and 6 bases from J, with 16 bases in between. The CDR3 spans 15 residues. CDR1 and CDR2 from the germline V gene are MNHEY and SVGEGT. The CDR3 nucleotides read TGTGCCAGCAGTTACTTACTACCCCGGGGGGCCGAGCAGTACTTC. Amino acids: CASSYLLPRGAEQYF.

J is TRBJ2-1 and V is TRBV3-1 (or the pseudogene TRBV3-2); 10 positions match TRBD2. J gave up 9 bases and V 5 bases, and 10 bases lay outside the gene matches. This CDR3 contains 15 residues. CDR1 is LGHDT and CDR2 is YNNKEL in the germline V gene (reference sequence). CDR3 residues: CASSDTSGNRIEQFF. CDR3 sequence (DNA): TGTGCCAGCAGCGATACTAGCGGGAATAGAATTGAGCAGTTCTTC.

J is TRBJ1-4 and V is TRBV5-1; TRBD1 aligns across 9 bases. Germline trimming cut 0 bases from V and 7 bases from J; bases unmatched to any gene: 10. The CDR3 runs 17 residues. The germline V gene has CDR1 SGHRS and CDR2 YFSETQ. The CDR3 here is CASSLEQGAGVVEKLFF. In DNA, the CDR3 is TGCGCCAGCAGCTTGGAACAGGGGGCCGGGGTAGTTGAAAAACTGTTTTTT.

The V call is TRBV11-3, the J call TRBJ1-5; 11 nucleotides match TRBD1. Losses at the gene ends were 5 bases for V and 6 bases for J; bases not matched to a gene: 6. The CDR3 runs to 15 residues. Germline V gene data show CDR1 as SGHNT and CDR2 as YENEEA. The CDR3 is CASSAGQGVFQPQHF. The CDR3 nucleotides are TGTGCCAGCAGCGCGGGACAGGGGGTTTTTCAGCCCCAGCATTTT.

This chain joins TRBV30 and TRBJ2-1; D tentatively reads TRBD1 or TRBD2 (5 bases each). Germline V CDR1 and CDR2: GTSNPN, SVGIG (reference sequence). The V gene lost 7 bases and the J gene lost 0 bases, with 13 bases spanning the gap. The CDR3 spans 14 residues. In DNA form, the CDR3 reads TGTGCCTACAGTTGGGACGACTCCTACAATGAGCAGTTCTTC. It translates to CAYSWDDSYNEQFF.

This rearrangement joins TRBV6-1 to TRBJ2-7; maybe TRBD1 (6 bases). Germline V lookup: CDR1 MNHNS, CDR2 SASEGT. This CDR3 has 15 amino acids. With 5 bases removed from V and 0 bases from J, the gap between germline ends came to 14 bases. This chain's CDR3 is CASSSPGVASYEQYF. CDR3 DNA: TGTGCCAGCAGTTCTCCAGGGGTTGCCTCCTACGAGCAGTACTTC.

The chain is built from TRBV3-1 (or the pseudogene TRBV3-2) and TRBJ2-5, with D maybe TRBD1 (6 bases). Germline CDR1 LGHDT, CDR2 YNNKEL (reference sequence). V was clipped by 4 bases and J by 4 bases, with 16 bases between them. The CDR3 covers 15 residues. The CDR3 loop reads CASSPRDTTPETQYF. In nucleotides, the CDR3 is TGTGCCAGCAGCCCCCGGGACACCACACCAGAGACCCAGTACTTC.

CDR3: CASSPEAKETQYF. In DNA, the CDR3 is TGTGCCAGCTCGCCTGAGGCAAAAGAGACCCAGTACTTC. The chain combines TRBV18 with TRBJ2-5, with D unclear. The CDR3 has 13 amino acids. Trimming took 6 bases from V and 3 from J, leaving 11 bases between them. Germline V gene lookup returns CDR1 KGHSH and CDR2 LQKENI.

The V and J genes are TRBV7-9 and TRBJ1-2, with 9 bases matching TRBD1. The germline V gene has CDR1 SEHNR and CDR2 FQNEAQ (reference sequence). The CDR3 is 15 residues long. V dropped 1 base and J dropped 2; count of bases not matched to a gene: 2. In DNA, the CDR3 is TGTGCCAGCAGCTTAGAAGGGACAGGGAACTATGGCTACACCTTC. Protein: CASSLEGTGNYGYTF.

The rearrangement links TRBV10-2 to TRBJ2-1; 7 bases agree with TRBD1. CDR1 is WSHSY, CDR2 SAAADI, per germline. Trimming cost V 7 bases and J 8 bases; bases outside gene matches: 11. The CDR3 length is 14 residues. The CDR3 protein is CASTPVTGRDEQFF. CDR3 DNA sequence: TGCGCCAGCACCCCCGTGACAGGGCGAGATGAGCAGTTCTTC.

The gene calls are TRBV9 and TRBJ1-6, with D possibly matching TRBD1 (6 bases). From germline, CDR1 is SGDLS and CDR2 YYNGEE. V shed 0 bases and J shed 3 bases, with 7 bases lying between them. The CDR3 has 15 amino acids. For the CDR3, the DNA is TGTGCCAGCAGCGTAGGGACAGACTATAATTCACCCCTCCACTTT. The encoded protein is CASSVGTDYNSPLHF.

The chain recombines TRBV11-2 with TRBJ1-1; 9 bases align to TRBD1. The CDR3 contains 12 residues. CDR1 and CDR2 from the germline V gene are SGHAT and FQNNGV. Trimming cost V 5 bases and J 10 bases; bases outside gene matches: 5. As DNA, the CDR3 is TGTGCCAGCAGCGCTGACAGGGGGAGAGCTTTCTTT. Its protein product is CASSADRGRAFF.

The rearrangement joins TRBV6-2 or TRBV6-3 to TRBJ1-1; no clear D gene. CDR3 length: 12 amino acids. CDR1 is MNHEY, CDR2 SVGEGT, per germline. Deletions cut 5 bases from V and 6 bases from J, with 10 bases between. The CDR3 loop is CASSPEAPEAFF. The CDR3 coding sequence is TGTGCCAGCAGTCCGGAGGCTCCTGAAGCTTTCTTT.

The chain recombines TRBV7-2 with TRBJ2-7; the match to TRBD1 covers 8 bases. The CDR3 runs 15 residues. CDR1 and CDR2 from the germline V gene are SGHTA and FQGNSA. The V gene end was trimmed by 4 bases and the J gene end by 3 bases; junction bases not matched to a gene: 8. The CDR3 DNA reads as TGTGCCAGCAGCTACCCCGACAGGGGTGGCTACGAGCAGTACTTC. Translating it yields CASSYPDRGGYEQYF.

J is TRBJ1-5 and V is TRBV5-5, with unresolved D. V dropped 5 bases and J dropped 0 bases, with 12 bases sitting between them. The CDR3 has 15 amino acids. Germline CDR1 and CDR2: SGHKS and YYEKEE (reference sequence). The CDR3 DNA reads as TGTGCCAGCAGTTCACGACCGTCTAGCAATCAGCCCCAGCATTTT. Amino acids: CASSSRPSSNQPQHF.

The chain has TRBV6-2 or TRBV6-3 and TRBJ2-5; 9 bases map to TRBD2. The CDR3 extends over 15 amino acids. V was pared by 4 bases and J by 2 bases, with 5 bases of the junction left unmatched. Germline V gene data show CDR1 as MNHEY and CDR2 as SVGEGT. The CDR3 DNA reads as TGTGCCAGCAGTTGGGGGCTAGCGGGACAAGAGACCCAGTACTTC. It yields the protein CASSWGLAGQETQYF.

The chain is built from TRBV28 and TRBJ2-3; 8 bases agree with TRBD2. CDR3 length: 15 residues. Germline CDR1 is MDHEN and CDR2 is SYDVKM. V was clipped by 3 bases and J by 3 bases; unmatched bases: 5. CDR3 loop: CASSFSGKETDTQYF. DNA of the CDR3: TGTGCCAGCAGTTTTAGCGGGAAGGAGACAGATACGCAGTATTTT.

The chain couples TRBV10-2 to TRBJ2-3; 7 bases agree with TRBD2. The CDR3 spans 14 residues. J gave up 1 base and V 6 bases, and 4 bases lay outside the gene matches. Germline-derived CDR1 and CDR2 are WSHSY and SAAADI. In DNA, the CDR3 is TGCGCCAGCAGATGGGGGGGTGGCACAGATACGCAGTATTTT. Protein: CASRWGGGTDTQYF.

This chain uses TRBV12-3 or TRBV12-4 with TRBJ2-5, with D uncertain. The CDR3 sequence is 13 residues long. Trimming cost V 1 base and J 1 base, with 4 bases left between them. The CDR3 loop reads CASSLVAQETQYF. CDR3 DNA: TGTGCCAGCAGTTTAGTAGCCCAAGAGACCCAGTACTTC.

This clone was observed a single time. Additional DNA sequences in this sample encode the identical CDR3. The CDR3 reads CSALSGNTIYF. The DNA for the CDR3 is TGCAGTGCCTTGTCTGGAAACACCATATATTTT. The rearrangement links TRBV20-1 to TRBJ1-3, with D hard to call. This CDR3 region has 11 residues. Between the trimmed V and J ends, which lost 6 bases and 1 base, there was a span of 4 bases. Germline CDR1 is DFQATT and CDR2 is SNEGSKA (reference sequence).

The rearrangement joins TRBV19 to TRBJ1-2; no clear D. This CDR3 is 14 amino acids long. Trimming pared 6 bases from V and 4 bases from J, leaving 15 bases between. Germline V lookup: CDR1 LNHDA, CDR2 SQIVND (reference sequence). CDR3 DNA sequence: TGTGCCAGTAGCCCGGGTCCTGCTTCCTATGGCTACACCTTC. Amino acids: CASSPGPASYGYTF.

The table lists this clone with a count of one. This chain joins TRBV20-1 and TRBJ2-1; 10 positions match TRBD2. CDR3 size: 11 residues. Germline values: CDR1 DFQATT, CDR2 SNEGSKA (reference sequence). The junction had 3 bases not matched to a gene; V was cut back by 4 bases and J by 12 bases. Written as DNA, the CDR3 is TGCAGTGCTACTAGCGGGAGTGGGCAGTTCTTC. Translating gives CSATSGSGQFF.

J is TRBJ2-5 and V is TRBV7-6; 12 bases are shared with TRBD2. Looked up from germline, CDR1 is SGHVS and CDR2 is FNYEAQ. V was pared by 1 base and J by 4 bases, with 10 bases of the junction left unmatched. The CDR3 loop spans 18 amino acids. The CDR3 DNA reads as TGTGCCAGCAGCTTAGTTTCCCGGACTAGCGGGGCGGCAGAGACCCAGTACTTC. Translation: CASSLVSRTSGAAETQYF.

V is TRBV7-8 and J is TRBJ1-5; D is perhaps TRBD1 (5 bases). This CDR3 is built from 15 residues. In germline, CDR1 is SGHVS, CDR2 FQNEAQ. V was trimmed by 4 bases and J by 6 bases, leaving 16 bases between them. CDR3 amino acids: CASSYRPGERQPQHF. CDR3 bases: TGTGCCAGCAGCTATAGACCGGGGGAACGTCAGCCCCAGCATTTT.

This chain connects TRBV18 to TRBJ2-7, with 7 positions matching TRBD2. Germline V gives CDR1 KGHSH, CDR2 LQKENI. The CDR3 contains 16 residues. Trimming at V came to 0 bases and at J to 2 bases, leaving 7 bases not matched to a gene. The CDR3 spells CASSPPSRGVPYEQYF. The CDR3 DNA is TGTGCCAGCTCACCACCGTCACGGGGGGTACCCTACGAGCAGTACTTC.

The V gene is TRBV12-3 or TRBV12-4, the J gene TRBJ1-2; D is undetermined. With 2 bases removed from V and 4 bases from J, the gap between germline ends came to 5 bases. The CDR3 has 12 residues. The CDR3 DNA is TGTGCCAGCAGTTTACGAACCTATGGCTACACCTTC. This sequence encodes CASSLRTYGYTF.